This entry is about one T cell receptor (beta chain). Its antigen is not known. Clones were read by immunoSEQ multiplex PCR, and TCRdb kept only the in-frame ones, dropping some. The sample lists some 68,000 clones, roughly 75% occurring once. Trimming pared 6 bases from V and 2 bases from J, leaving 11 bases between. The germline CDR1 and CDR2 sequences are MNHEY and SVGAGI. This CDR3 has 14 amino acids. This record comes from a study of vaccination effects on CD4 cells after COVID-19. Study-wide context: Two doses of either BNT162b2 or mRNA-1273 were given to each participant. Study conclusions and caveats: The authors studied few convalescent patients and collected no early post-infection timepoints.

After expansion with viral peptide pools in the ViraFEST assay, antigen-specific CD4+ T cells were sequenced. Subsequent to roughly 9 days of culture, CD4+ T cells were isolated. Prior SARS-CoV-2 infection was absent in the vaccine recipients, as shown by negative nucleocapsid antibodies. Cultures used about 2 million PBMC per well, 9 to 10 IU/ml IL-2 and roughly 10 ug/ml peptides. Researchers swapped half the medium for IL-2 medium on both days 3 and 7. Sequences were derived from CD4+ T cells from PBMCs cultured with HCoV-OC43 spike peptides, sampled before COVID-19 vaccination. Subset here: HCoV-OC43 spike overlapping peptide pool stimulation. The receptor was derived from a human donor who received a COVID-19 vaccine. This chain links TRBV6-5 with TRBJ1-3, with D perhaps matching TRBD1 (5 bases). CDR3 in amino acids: CASRHDRAGNTIYF. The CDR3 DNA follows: TGTGCCAGCAGGCACGACAGAGCTGGAAACACCATATATTTT.